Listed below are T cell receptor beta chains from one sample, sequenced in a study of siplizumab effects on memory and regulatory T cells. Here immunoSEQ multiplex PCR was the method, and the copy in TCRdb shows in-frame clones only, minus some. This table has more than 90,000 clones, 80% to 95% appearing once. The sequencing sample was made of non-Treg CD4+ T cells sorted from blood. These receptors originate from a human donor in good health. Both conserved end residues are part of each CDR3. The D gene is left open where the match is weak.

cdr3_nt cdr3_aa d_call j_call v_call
TGTGCCAGCAGTAGGGGAGAGAACACTGAAGCTTTCTTT CASSRGENTEAFF . TRBJ1-1 TRBV28
TGTGCTAGTGCTCCACGGACTAGCGTGGAAGAGACCCAGTACTTC CASAPRTSVEETQYF TRBD2 TRBJ2-5 TRBV12-5
TGTGCCAGCAGTTTGGGGTTTAGGGGCAGGGATACGCAGTATTTT CASSLGFRGRDTQYF . TRBJ2-3 TRBV27
TGTGCCAGCAGCCGACTAGCGGGTTCCTACGAGCAGTACTTC CASSRLAGSYEQYF TRBD2 TRBJ2-7 TRBV7-2
TGTGCCAGCAGCGTAGCTTCAGGGGCGAGAAACGGAAACACCATATATTTT CASSVASGARNGNTIYF . TRBJ1-3 TRBV9
TGTGCCAGCAGTGATTCTGTAGCCACCGGCCTCGGGGATGGCTACACCTTC CASSDSVATGLGDGYTF . TRBJ1-2 TRBV2
TGCAGTGCTAGTATTTCCTACGAGCAGTACTTC CSASISYEQYF . TRBJ2-7 TRBV20-1
TGTGCCAGCAGCTTAGCGGGGACAAGGGGAAGGTATGGCTACACCTTC CASSLAGTRGRYGYTF . TRBJ1-2 TRBV7-2
TGCGCCAGCAGAAACCCCGGGACAGGGAACTATGGCTACACCTTC CASRNPGTGNYGYTF TRBD1 TRBJ1-2 TRBV4-1
TGTGCCTGGAGCCTAGACAGGACCAATTCACCCCTCCACTTT CAWSLDRTNSPLHF . TRBJ1-6 TRBV30
TGTGCCAGCAGCCGGGAAGGACTAGCTGGGAATGAGCAGTTCTTC CASSREGLAGNEQFF TRBD2 TRBJ2-1 TRBV6-5
TGTGCCACCAGCAGAGATGGGGTGGTAGCGGGAACAGATACGCAGTATTTT CATSRDGVVAGTDTQYF TRBD2 TRBJ2-3 TRBV15
TGTGCCAGCTCACCCCAGCGGGAGCCATTTAGCACAGATACGCAGTATTTT CASSPQREPFSTDTQYF TRBD2 TRBJ2-3 TRBV18
TGTGCCAGTAGTGGGGACAGGGGTTACGAAAAACTGTTTTTT CASSGDRGYEKLFF TRBD1 TRBJ1-4 TRBV19
TGTGCCAGCAGCTTAGGGCCTAGCACAGATACGCAGTATTTT CASSLGPSTDTQYF . TRBJ2-3 TRBV7-8
TGTGCCAGCAGCGCCGATACGGAGACCCAGTACTTC CASSADTETQYF . TRBJ2-5 TRBV9
TGTGCCAGCAGCTTGTACACAGGGGGTGAGCAGTTCTTC CASSLYTGGEQFF TRBD1 TRBJ2-1 TRBV7-2